This T cell receptor beta chain was sequenced during a study of control samples from healthy donors and cancer patients. Profiling relied on immunoSEQ multiplex PCR, and the TCRdb table lists in-frame clones only, not all of them. The sample has approximately 160,000 clones, about 90% seen once. V dropped 5 bases and J dropped 5 bases, with 12 bases sitting between them. The CDR3 has 13 residues. The germline V gene encodes CDR1 LNHDA and CDR2 SQIVND (reference sequence). The chain combines TRBV19 with TRBJ1-1; the D is unclear. Specimen: blood. This clonotype was obtained from a woman between 40 and 50 years old in good health. Written as DNA, the CDR3 is TGTGCCAGTAGTCCCCTCGCGGGGACTGAAGCTTTCTTT. It yields the protein CASSPLAGTEAFF. The complete variable domain, with remaining parts taken from reference TRBV19 and TRBJ1-1, reads DGGITQSPKYLFRKEGQNVTLSCEQNLNHDAMYWYRQDPGQGLRLIYYSQIVNDFQKGDIAEGYSVSREKKESFPLTVTSAQKNPTAFYLCASSPLAGTEAFFGQGTRLTVV.